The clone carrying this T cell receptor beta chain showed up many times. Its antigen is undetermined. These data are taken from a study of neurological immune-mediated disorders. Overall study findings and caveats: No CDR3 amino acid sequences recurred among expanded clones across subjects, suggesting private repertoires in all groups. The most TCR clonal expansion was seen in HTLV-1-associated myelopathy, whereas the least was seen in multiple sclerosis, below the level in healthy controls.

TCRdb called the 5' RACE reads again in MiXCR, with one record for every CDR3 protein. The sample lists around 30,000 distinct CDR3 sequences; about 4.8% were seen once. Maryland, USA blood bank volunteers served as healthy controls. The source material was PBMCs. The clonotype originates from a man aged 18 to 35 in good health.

CDR3 nucleotides: TGTGCCAGCAGTTTGTGGGGGGACACTGAAGCTTTCTTT. Protein sequence: CASSLWGDTEAFF. The chain uses TRBV12-3 or TRBV12-4 and TRBJ1-1, with D perhaps matching TRBD1 (5 bases). The CDR3 loop spans 13 amino acids. V was trimmed by 3 bases and J by 3 bases, leaving 8 bases between them.